This TCR beta chain was identified in a study of blood T cell repertoires in COVID-19. Study overall: Sites across the United States, Italy and Spain contributed samples from acute and convalescent COVID-19.

Original handling: Estimated nucleated cell counts came from reference gene primer amplification. The assay was immunoSEQ multiplex PCR, and TCRdb's table has in-frame clones only and misses some. The V and J calls and clone size are taken from that table; D and trimming were inferred from the DNA. The data show some 76,000 clones, 80% to 90% seen once. Germline V gene sequence: CDR1 SEHNR, CDR2 FQNEAQ (reference sequence). After removal of 4 bases from V and 12 bases from J, the junction contained 7 bases not matched to a gene. The CDR3 has 14 residues. The TCR sequence derives from a woman aged 55 to 70 with acute or convalescent COVID-19. V gene TRBV7-9 combines with J gene TRBJ1-6; 9 positions match TRBD1. The sequenced sample consisted of peripheral blood. In DNA, the CDR3 is TGTGCCAGCAGCTCGGGACAGGGTGTGATACCCCTCCACTTT. Translating gives CASSSGQGVIPLHF.